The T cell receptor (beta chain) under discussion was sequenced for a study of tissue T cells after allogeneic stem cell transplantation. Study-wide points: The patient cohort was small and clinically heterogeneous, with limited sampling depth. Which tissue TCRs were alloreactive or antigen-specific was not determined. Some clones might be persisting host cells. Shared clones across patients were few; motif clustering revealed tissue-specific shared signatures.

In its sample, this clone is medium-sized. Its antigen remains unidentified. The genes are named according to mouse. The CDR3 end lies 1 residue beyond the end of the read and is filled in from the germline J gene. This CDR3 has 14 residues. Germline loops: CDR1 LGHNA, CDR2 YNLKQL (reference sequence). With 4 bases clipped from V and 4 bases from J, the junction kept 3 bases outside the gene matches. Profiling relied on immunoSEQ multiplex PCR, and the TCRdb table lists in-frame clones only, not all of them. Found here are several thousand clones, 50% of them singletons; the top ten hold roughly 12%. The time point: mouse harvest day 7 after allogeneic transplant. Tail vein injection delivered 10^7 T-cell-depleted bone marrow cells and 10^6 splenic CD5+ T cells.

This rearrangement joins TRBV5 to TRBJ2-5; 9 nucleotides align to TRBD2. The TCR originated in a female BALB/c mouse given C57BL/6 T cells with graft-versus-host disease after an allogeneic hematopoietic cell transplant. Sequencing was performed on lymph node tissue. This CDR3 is CASSLDWGKDTQYF. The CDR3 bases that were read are TGTGCCAGCAGCCTCGACTGGGGGAAAGACACCCAGTAC.